The 2 T cell receptor beta chains below all came from one sample that was sequenced in a study of Graves' ophthalmopathy and Graves' hyperthyroidism. RNA served as the template for amplifying TCR beta CDR3 regions. HTBI primers primed a first-round RT-PCR, and a second-round multiplex PCR followed. MiXCR, run by TCRdb on the multiplex PCR reads, gives a single entry per CDR3 protein. The table has 300,000 to 450,000 distinct CDR3 sequences, roughly 15% seen once. Specimen: peripheral blood. All receptors come from an adult woman with stable Graves' hyperthyroidism.

In its sample, this clonotype was seen a few times. Since a much larger clone is just one base distant, this may be a read error. The chain uses TRBV18 and TRBJ2-5, with TRBD1 matching 10 bases. CDR1 and CDR2 (germline): KGHSH, LQKENI. The CDR3 extends over 15 amino acids. Here the CDR3 DNA reads TGTGCCAGCTCACTTACGCGGACAGGGGGAGAGACCCAGTGCTTC. It codes for CASSLTRTGGETQCF.

This clonotype was observed many times. The V and J genes are TRBV20-1 and TRBJ1-2, with D unresolved. The CDR3 runs 14 residues. V was cut by 4 bases and J by 4 bases, with 16 bases left in between. CDR1 DFQATT and CDR2 SNEGSKA come from the germline V gene (reference sequence). This CDR3 is CSAKSRAELYGYTF. CDR3 nucleotide sequence: TGCAGTGCTAAGTCTAGGGCGGAACTCTATGGCTACACCTTC.